The 9 T cell receptor beta chains below all came from one sample that was sequenced in a study of shared clonotypes between healthy human individuals. The protocol was immunoSEQ multiplex PCR, while the TCRdb copy is restricted to in-frame clones and leaves out a portion. The data contain roughly 530,000 clones, almost 97% of them singletons. The sequenced sample was naive CD4+ T cells sorted from blood. Subset indicated: CD45RA+ positively selected. The receptor set was obtained from a woman between 25 and 40 years old in good health.

This sequence joins TRBV21-1 and TRBJ1-3. TRBV21-1 is listed as a pseudogene. The CDR3 contains 19 residues. The CDR3 spells CASSKALSGYKTSRNTIYF. CDR3 DNA sequence: TGTGCCAGCAGCAAAGCGCTTTCGGGGTATAAGACCAGCAGAAACACCATATATTTT.

The rearrangement joins TRBV19 to TRBJ2-7; the match to TRBD2 covers 8 bases. The V and J ends lost 10 bases and 1 base, in that order; junction bases with no gene match: 9. The V gene's germline CDR1 is LNHDA and CDR2 SQIVND (reference sequence). This CDR3 is 14 amino acids long. CDR3 loop: CATRGGPISYEQYF. CDR3 in DNA: TGTGCCACCCGGGGGGGGCCGATTTCCTACGAGCAGTACTTC. The full variable domain, in which reference TRBV19 and TRBJ2-7 provide the parts outside the CDR3, is DGGITQSPKYLFRKEGQNVTLSCEQNLNHDAMYWYRQDPGQGLRLIYYSQIVNDFQKGDIAEGYSVSREKKESFPLTVTSAQKNPTAFYLCATRGGPISYEQYFGPGTRLTVT.

The rearrangement joins TRBV29-1 to TRBJ2-7, with D unclear. CDR1 is SQVTM, CDR2 ANQGSEA, per germline. Trimming cost V 4 bases and J 7 bases, with 14 bases left between them. The CDR3 runs 12 residues. The CDR3 bases are TGCAGCGTTGGGAAGGGTGTGGTAGAGCAGTACTTC. Amino acid sequence: CSVGKGVVEQYF.

V gene TRBV7-2 combines with J gene TRBJ2-1, with 10 bases aligning to TRBD2. V shed 6 bases and J 4 bases; nucleotides not matched to a gene: 6. Germline V CDR1 and CDR2: SGHTA, FQGNSA. CDR3 size: 15 residues. The CDR3 nucleotides read TGTGCCAGCAGGAAAACTAGCGGGGAATACAATGAGCAGTTCTTC. Translated: CASRKTSGEYNEQFF.

This clone was counted a single time. The chain couples TRBV5-4 to TRBJ2-5; TRBD1 agrees at 8 bases. The J call may be wrong; the DNA end is better matched by TRBJ2-7. Germline assignment: CDR1 SGHNT and CDR2 YYREEE (reference sequence). This CDR3 spans 15 amino acids. The CDR3 DNA reads TGTGCCAGCAGCTTGCTGGGACAGGCCACCTACGAGCAGTACTTC. Its protein is CASSLLGQATYEQYF.

The chain recombines TRBV19 with TRBJ1-1; D perhaps matches TRBD1 (6 bases). Trimming shortened V by 9 bases and J by 1 base, and 12 bases separated the two germline ends. The V gene's germline CDR1 is LNHDA and CDR2 SQIVND (reference sequence). The CDR3 spans 13 residues. The CDR3 coding sequence is TGTGCCAGCTCGACGGGGGCGAACACTGAAGCTTTCTTT. Its translation: CASSTGANTEAFF.

V usage is TRBV12-2 and J usage is TRBJ1-5; the tabulated D call, TRBD1, remains unverified against the DNA. TRBV12-2 is listed as a pseudogene. CDR3 length: 16 residues. CDR3 amino acids: CASRFRTGGFRQPQHF. The CDR3 DNA reads as TGTGCAAGTCGCTTTCGGACAGGGGGCTTTCGGCAGCCCCAGCATTTT.

The J gene is TRBJ2-7, the V gene TRBV27, with TRBD1 identical over 11 bases. This CDR3 has 15 amino acids. V was pared by 6 bases and J by 1 base, with 5 bases of the junction left unmatched. The germline V gene encodes CDR1 MNHEY and CDR2 SMNVEV (reference sequence). Here the CDR3 reads CASRTDRGPSYEQYF. The DNA for the CDR3 is TGTGCCAGCAGAACGGACAGGGGGCCTTCCTACGAGCAGTACTTC.

There are a few counts of this clone. J is TRBJ2-7 and V is TRBV25-1; TRBD1 is a possible D gene (5 bases). Trimming pared 3 bases from V and 3 bases from J, leaving 9 bases between. Germline V gives CDR1 MGHDK, CDR2 SYGVNS. CDR3 length: 13 residues. CDR3 loop: CASSEDIYYEQYF. Here the CDR3 DNA reads TGTGCCAGCAGTGAGGACATTTACTACGAGCAGTACTTC.